The 15 T cell receptor beta chains below were found in one sample sequenced in a study of blood T cell repertoires in COVID-19. Sequencing used immunoSEQ multiplex PCR; TCRdb keeps in-frame clones, though not all of them. The sample lists about 380,000 clones; around 89% were seen once. Sequenced input: peripheral blood. The receptors derive from a man aged 18-30 years with active or convalescent COVID-19.

This clone was seen once. At one end the junction does not follow the germline gene, possibly because of a read error. The rearrangement links TRBV7-7 to TRBJ2-7; weak D call: TRBD1 (6 bases). The germline V gene has CDR1 SSHAT and CDR2 FNYEAQ (reference sequence). The CDR3 runs to 13 residues. CDR3 in DNA: TGTGCTAGCAGCCCAGAAGGGGGAAACGAGCAGTACTTC. Translation gives CASSPEGGNEQYF.

The chain has TRBV5-1 and TRBJ2-5; 11 nucleotides line up with TRBD1. CDR1 is SGHRS and CDR2 is YFSETQ in the germline V gene. The CDR3 has 16 residues. Trimming removed 0 bases from V and 5 bases from J; junction bases left unmatched: 6. The DNA of the CDR3 is TGCGCCAGCAGCTTGGCCGGGACAGGGGGTAGTGAGACCCAGTACTTC. It encodes CASSLAGTGGSETQYF.

V is TRBV9 and J is TRBJ2-1; 9 bases match TRBD2. Germline V CDR1 and CDR2: SGDLS, YYNGEE. The CDR3 extends over 15 amino acids. V trimming: 0 bases; J trimming: 2 bases; junction bases outside the gene matches: 0. The CDR3 here is CASSVGGGAYNEQFF. CDR3 DNA sequence: TGTGCCAGCAGCGTAGGCGGGGGGGCCTACAATGAGCAGTTCTTC.

This clone has more than one count but fewer than ten. The V gene is TRBV24-1, the J gene TRBJ2-1; 9 bases align to TRBD1. The germline V gene has CDR1 KGHDR and CDR2 SFDVKD. The CDR3 totals 17 residues. The J segment lost 7 bases and the V segment lost 0 bases, leaving 9 bases of the junction unmatched. CDR3 amino acids: CATSDLQPGQGWNEQFF. CDR3 nucleotides: TGTGCCACCAGTGATTTGCAACCCGGACAGGGGTGGAATGAGCAGTTCTTC.

The J gene is TRBJ2-3, the V gene TRBV30, with D uncertain. This CDR3 is 13 amino acids long. The germline V and J ends were trimmed by 1 base and 0 bases, with 5 bases remaining between them. From germline, CDR1 is GTSNPN and CDR2 SVGIG (reference sequence). The CDR3 is CAWSATSTDTQYF. In nucleotides, the CDR3 is TGTGCCTGGAGTGCTACTAGCACAGATACGCAGTATTTT.

The V and J genes are TRBV4-3 and TRBJ1-3; no clear D. V was shortened by 4 bases and J by 1 base, with 8 bases between the two germline ends. Germline V gene data show CDR1 as LGHNA and CDR2 as YSLEER. The CDR3 extends over 14 amino acids. CDR3: CASSRGVSGNTIYF. As DNA, the CDR3 is TGCGCCAGCAGCCGGGGAGTATCTGGAAACACCATATATTTT.

DNA for the CDR3: TGTGCCAGCCAGACGGGGGGGAATGGCTACACCTTC. The encoded protein is CASQTGGNGYTF. The chain joins TRBV19 to TRBJ1-2, with D perhaps matching TRBD1 (5 bases). V was cut by 9 bases and J by 6 bases, with 14 bases left in between. Germline CDR1 is LNHDA and CDR2 is SQIVND (reference sequence). The CDR3 loop spans 12 amino acids.

This clone was observed a single time. The genes are TRBV5-1 and TRBJ1-1, with 7 bases matching TRBD1. The CDR3 runs 14 residues. V shed 4 bases, J shed 0 bases, and the junction held 3 bases outside the gene matches. The germline gives CDR1 SGHRS, CDR2 YFSETQ. The CDR3 nucleotides read TGCGCCAGCAGCCCGGGGACAGTGAACACTGAAGCTTTCTTT. This sequence encodes CASSPGTVNTEAFF.

V usage is TRBV5-1 and J usage is TRBJ1-5; D uncertain. This CDR3 has 15 amino acids. Per germline, CDR1 SGHRS and CDR2 YFSETQ. V shed 0 bases and J shed 2 bases, with 9 bases lying between them. CDR3 amino acids: CASSLDVSGNQPQHF. In nucleotides, the CDR3 is TGCGCCAGCAGCTTGGACGTAAGCGGCAATCAGCCCCAGCATTTT.

This chain connects TRBV28 to TRBJ1-1, with TRBD1 as a possible D gene (5 bases). CDR3 size: 15 residues. Germline V CDR1 and CDR2: MDHEN, SYDVKM. With 3 bases removed from V and 1 base from J, the gap between germline ends came to 12 bases. The CDR3 coding sequence is TGTGCCAGCAGTTTCTACAGGAGAGCGAACACTGAAGCTTTCTTT. It specifies CASSFYRRANTEAFF.

The chain links TRBV5-3 to TRBJ1-2; maybe TRBD1 (6 bases). TRBV5-3 is recorded as an ORF, its role being uncertain. The CDR3 has 15 residues. Trimming stripped 1 base from V and 2 bases from J, with 12 bases between. CDR3 nucleotides: TGTGCCAGAAGCTTGAAGGACAGCGTGAACTATGGCTACACCTTC. Translated, it gives CARSLKDSVNYGYTF.

This rearrangement joins TRBV5-1 to TRBJ2-7; D may be TRBD1 (5 bases). CDR1 SGHRS and CDR2 YFSETQ come from the germline V gene. The V end lost 0 bases, the J end lost 6 bases, and 16 bases lay between the germline ends. CDR3 length: 15 amino acids. The CDR3 sequence is CASSLGSTDTLEQYF. Here the CDR3 DNA reads TGCGCCAGCAGCTTGGGATCCACGGACACCCTCGAGCAGTACTTC.

The chain has TRBV6-5 and TRBJ2-1; D is undetermined. V was pared by 5 bases and J by 0 bases, with 11 bases between. Germline V gene data show CDR1 as MNHEY and CDR2 as SVGAGI. There are 15 residues in the CDR3. DNA for the CDR3: TGTGCCAGCAGTCTTATTCCTATCTCCTACAATGAGCAGTTCTTC. As protein: CASSLIPISYNEQFF.

The chain links TRBV20-1 to TRBJ2-1; the match to TRBD2 covers 10 bases. The CDR3 runs to 14 residues. V dropped 3 bases and J dropped 9; count of bases not matched to a gene: 8. Germline CDR1 and CDR2: DFQATT and SNEGSKA (reference sequence). The CDR3, as DNA: TGCAGTGCTAGTGGGCTAGCGGGGGTAGGTGAGCAGTTCTTC. Translation gives CSASGLAGVGEQFF.

Only one count was recorded for this clone. The gene calls are TRBV29-1 and TRBJ1-1; possibly TRBD1 for D (5 bases). Germline CDR1 is SQVTM and CDR2 is ANQGSEA. Trimming cost V 7 bases and J 4 bases, with 16 bases left between them. CDR3 size: 13 residues. CDR3: CSGGWAQGTEAFF. The CDR3 bases are TGCAGCGGAGGATGGGCTCAGGGCACTGAAGCTTTCTTT.